This note documents a single T cell receptor beta chain sequence. The study recruited people aged 18 to 89 years across around 23 US areas. Each participant's cohort was designated according to participant-reported clinical history. Two negative PCRs, clearance, or symptom resolution were required of recovered Cohort 3 donors. The source of the sample is a study of blood T cell repertoires in COVID-19. On the study more broadly: Sample material is recorded as cDNA or gDNA derived from T cells, B-cell-depleted T cells, or PBMCs.

Here immunoSEQ multiplex PCR was the method, and the copy in TCRdb shows in-frame clones only, minus some. The table lists about 380,000 clones, over 75% of them singletons. The CDR3 runs 17 residues. Trimming removed 4 bases from V and 0 bases from J; junction bases left unmatched: 7. Germline values: CDR1 LGHDT, CDR2 YNNKEL (reference sequence). V gene TRBV3-1 (or the pseudogene TRBV3-2) combines with J gene TRBJ2-3; TRBD2 matches 10 bases. The sequence derives from a man under 40 who had recovered from COVID-19. Source material: PBMCs or T cells enriched from blood (not recorded which). The DNA for the CDR3 is TGTGCCAGCAGCCGACAAGCGGGGGGGCCGAGCACAGATACGCAGTATTTT. Residues: CASSRQAGGPSTDTQYF.